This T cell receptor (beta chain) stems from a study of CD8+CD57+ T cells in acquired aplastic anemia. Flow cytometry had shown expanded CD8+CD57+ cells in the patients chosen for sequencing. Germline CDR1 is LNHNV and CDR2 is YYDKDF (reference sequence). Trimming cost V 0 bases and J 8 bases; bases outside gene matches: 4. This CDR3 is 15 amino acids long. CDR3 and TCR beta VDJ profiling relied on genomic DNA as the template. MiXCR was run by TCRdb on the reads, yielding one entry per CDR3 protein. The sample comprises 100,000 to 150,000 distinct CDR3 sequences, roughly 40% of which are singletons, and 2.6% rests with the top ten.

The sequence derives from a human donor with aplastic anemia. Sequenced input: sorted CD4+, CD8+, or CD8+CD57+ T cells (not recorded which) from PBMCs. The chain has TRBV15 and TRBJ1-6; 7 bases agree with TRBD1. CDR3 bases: TGTGCCACCAGCAGAGATCTGCAGGGGGATTCACCCCTCCACTTT. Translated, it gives CATSRDLQGDSPLHF.